This is a list of T cell receptor beta chains from one sample in a study of blood T cell repertoires in COVID-19. The repertoire was sequenced with immunoSEQ multiplex PCR; TCRdb's copy has only in-frame clones and lacks some. The sample lists about 500,000 clones, around 90% occurring once. Material: PBMCs or T cells enriched from blood (not recorded which). The receptor source for this set is a woman younger than 30 who had recovered from COVID-19. Each CDR3 is given with its conserved first and last residue. A D gene is named only where the DNA matches it firmly. A row's size may be missing; if present it is once, few, many or a size class.

TRBV5-5,TRBD1,TRBJ2-3,-,TGTGCCAGCAGCTTGGGAATGGGGAACAGGGGTAGCACAGATACGCAGTATTTT,CASSLGMGNRGSTDTQYF
TRBV5-1,-,TRBJ1-6,-,TGCGCCAGCAGCTTCGGGGATTCACCCCTCCACTTT,CASSFGDSPLHF
TRBV20-1,-,TRBJ1-1,few,TGCAGTGCTAGTGGGGTAGCGGGGAACACTGAAGCTTTCTTT,CSASGVAGNTEAFF
TRBV30,-,TRBJ1-6,-,TGTGCCTGGAGTGTAAGGGGCAGTAATTCACCCCTCCACTTT,CAWSVRGSNSPLHF
TRBV6-5,TRBD1,TRBJ2-1,-,TGTGCCAGCAGTCAGCCGGGACAGGGTTCCAATGAGCAGTTCTTC,CASSQPGQGSNEQFF
TRBV27,TRBD1,TRBJ1-1,-,TGTGCCAGCAGTTTATCGTGGGACAGGGGGCGAAATGAAGCTTTCTTT,CASSLSWDRGRNEAFF
TRBV19,TRBD2,TRBJ2-3,-,TGTGCCAGTAGCGGCCTAGCGGTTACAGATACGCAGTATTTT,CASSGLAVTDTQYF
TRBV19,-,TRBJ2-3,-,TGTGCCAGTAGTATATCGGGGGGCCCAGATACGCAGTATTTT,CASSISGGPDTQYF
TRBV12-3/TRBV12-4,-,TRBJ1-5,-,TGTGCCAGCAGTTTAGGTTCAAATCAGCCCCAGCATTTT,CASSLGSNQPQHF
TRBV7-2,-,TRBJ1-3,-,TGTGCCAGCAGCTTCCAGGGCGGGAGTGCTGGAAACACCATATATTTT,CASSFQGGSAGNTIYF
TRBV27,-,TRBJ2-1,-,TGTGCCAGCAGTTTAGGGTCGAGGAGGACCTACAATGAGCAGTTCTTC,CASSLGSRRTYNEQFF
TRBV7-2,-,TRBJ2-3,-,TGTGCCAGCAGCCCCAAGAGCGGGTCTGGCACAGATACGCAGTATTTT,CASSPKSGSGTDTQYF
TRBV5-1,-,TRBJ1-4,-,TGCGCCAGCAGCTTGAGCAGGGTTGGGGAAAAACTGTTTTTT,CASSLSRVGEKLFF
TRBV30,TRBD1,TRBJ2-3,-,TGTGCCTGGAGTCACACAGGGGGCGGTGATACGCAGTATTTT,CAWSHTGGGDTQYF
TRBV30,TRBD2,TRBJ2-7,-,TGTGCCTGGAGTGTAGGAGCGGGGGGCCTCTACGAGCAGTACTTC,CAWSVGAGGLYEQYF
TRBV30,TRBD1,TRBJ1-5,-,TGTGCCTGGGACAGGGGGTCTGGTCAGCCCCAGCATTTT,CAWDRGSGQPQHF
TRBV7-2,TRBD1,TRBJ1-5,-,TGTGCCAGCAGCTCCAGACAGGGACATCAGCCCCAGCATTTT,CASSSRQGHQPQHF
TRBV2,TRBD1,TRBJ1-2,-,TGTGCCAGCAGTGAACTGGGGCAGGGGGAGGTCGGCTACACCTTC,CASSELGQGEVGYTF
TRBV28,-,TRBJ2-5,-,TGTGCCAGCAGTTTATTGAGACAGGCCTCAGGGGAGACCCAGTACTTC,CASSLLRQASGETQYF
TRBV4-1,TRBD2,TRBJ2-3,-,TGCGCCAGCAGCCAAGAATCCAGCGGGGGGGCCGGAGATACGCAGTATTTT,CASSQESSGGAGDTQYF
TRBV5-6,TRBD1,TRBJ2-5,-,TGTGCCAGCAGCTTGGCCCTAGACAGGGGGCTTTACTTC,CASSLALDRGLYF
TRBV10-2,-,TRBJ1-5,few,TGCGCCAGCAGTGAGGTACAGGGTACTCAGCCCCAGCATTTT,CASSEVQGTQPQHF
TRBV5-1,-,TRBJ1-4,-,TGCGCCAGCAGCTTGGAAGGGACATTTACAACTAATGAAAAACTGTTTTTT,CASSLEGTFTTNEKLFF
TRBV19,TRBD1,TRBJ1-5,-,TGTGCCAGTAGGATTCAGGGGGACAATCAGCCCCAGCATTTT,CASRIQGDNQPQHF
TRBV9,TRBD2,TRBJ2-1,-,TGTGCCAGCAGCGTAGATCCCTCTAGCGGGGGGGTGGATGAGCAGTTCTTC,CASSVDPSSGGVDEQFF
TRBV7-3,-,TRBJ2-1,-,TGTGCCAGCAGCTCTCAGGGGGGAGGCGATGAGCAGTTCTTC,CASSSQGGGDEQFF
TRBV5-1,TRBD2,TRBJ2-1,-,TGCGCCAGCAGCTTGAGGACTAGCGGGAATGAGCAGTTCTTC,CASSLRTSGNEQFF
TRBV5-1,TRBD1,TRBJ2-1,-,TGCGCCAGCAGCAACCGGGACAGGGTTCTTAATGAGCAGTTCTTC,CASSNRDRVLNEQFF
TRBV27,-,TRBJ2-7,-,TGTGCCAGCAGTTTATCTCTAGGGGTCAGCGAGCAGTACTTC,CASSLSLGVSEQYF
TRBV4-1,-,TRBJ1-3,-,TGCGCCAGCAGGGCAGTGGCCTCTGGAAACACCATATATTTT,CASRAVASGNTIYF
TRBV5-1,-,TRBJ2-5,-,TGCGCCAGCAGCGGCGAGGGTTCGCGGGAGACCCAGTACTTC,CASSGEGSRETQYF
TRBV6-5,-,TRBJ2-5,-,TGTGCCAGCAGGAAACAGAGGAGGGAGACCCAGTACTTC,CASRKQRRETQYF
TRBV19,-,TRBJ2-3,-,TGTGCCAGTAGTATAGAAACAGGGGGGGGAGCGGATACGCAGTATTTT,CASSIETGGGADTQYF
TRBV11-3,-,TRBJ1-2,-,TGTGCCAGCAGCCCTAACGGGTACGATGGCTACACCTTC,CASSPNGYDGYTF
TRBV18,-,TRBJ2-2,-,TGTGCCAGCTCACCATCGGGGACATCGAACACCGGGGAGCTGTTTTTT,CASSPSGTSNTGELFF
TRBV18,-,TRBJ1-4,-,TGTGCCAGCTCACCACCGGCGGGGGAAAAACTGTTTTTT,CASSPPAGEKLFF
TRBV30,TRBD1,TRBJ1-6,-,TGTGCCTGGAGTCCTAGACAGGGTTTGGGGTCACCCCTCCACTTT,CAWSPRQGLGSPLHF
TRBV2,-,TRBJ1-1,-,TGTGCCAGCCTCACTACGGTGAACACTGAAGCTTTCTTT,CASLTTVNTEAFF
TRBV5-1,-,TRBJ2-5,-,TGCGCCAGCAGCATGGGACTGCAAGAGACCCAGTACTTC,CASSMGLQETQYF
TRBV4-1,-,TRBJ2-1,-,TGCGCCAGCAGCCAACGACAGGATCCCAATGAGCAGTTCTTC,CASSQRQDPNEQFF